Shown below are 16 T cell receptor beta chains from a single sample sequenced in a study of T cell responses to AZD1222 COVID-19 vaccine. Measured with immunoSEQ multiplex PCR; TCRdb has only the in-frame clones, and not every one. The repertoire has some 170,000 clones, roughly 92% of them found once; the top ten carry 2.6%. This sample comprised peripheral blood, obtained on day 0 of AZD1222 vaccination. These receptors all come from an adult in good health.

This sequence joins TRBV29-1 and TRBJ1-2; no definite D call. Trimming shortened V by 8 bases and J by 8 bases, and 6 bases separated the two germline ends. The CDR3 runs 8 residues. The germline gives CDR1 SQVTM, CDR2 ANQGSEA. As DNA, the CDR3 is TGCAGCCCAAACGGCTACACCTTC. Translated, it gives CSPNGYTF. Variable domain in full (rest from reference TRBV29-1 and TRBJ1-2): SAVISQKPSRDICQRGTSLTIQCQVDSQVTMMFWYRQQPGQSLTLIATANQGSEATYESGFVIDKFPISRPNLTFSTLTVSNMSPEDSSIYLCSPNGYTFGSGTRLTVV.

J is TRBJ2-7 and V is TRBV2; no clear D. Trimming removed 3 bases at V and 2 bases at J, with 8 bases between. Germline CDR1 is SNHLY and CDR2 is FYNNEI. CDR3 size: 13 residues. CDR3 amino acids: CASSENVPYEQYF. CDR3 in DNA: TGTGCCAGCAGTGAGAATGTCCCCTACGAGCAGTACTTC.

V is TRBV5-1 and J is TRBJ1-2; unclear D gene. Germline V lookup: CDR1 SGHRS, CDR2 YFSETQ. There are 15 residues in the CDR3. With 4 bases removed from V and 4 bases from J, the gap between germline ends came to 17 bases. CDR3: CASSRDFDTTYGYTF. CDR3 DNA sequence: TGCGCCAGCAGCCGTGACTTCGACACGACCTATGGCTACACCTTC.

The gene calls are TRBV10-2 and TRBJ2-4; D perhaps matches TRBD2 (6 bases). CDR1 and CDR2 (germline): WSHSY, SAAADI. The V gene lost 6 bases and the J gene lost 6 bases, with 18 bases spanning the gap. The CDR3 is 15 residues long. The CDR3 protein is CASRDAGTGGNIQYF. CDR3 DNA sequence: TGCGCCAGCAGAGACGCCGGGACCGGGGGAAACATTCAGTACTTC.

The chain is built from TRBV5-1 and TRBJ2-7; 10 bases fit TRBD2. Germline trimming cut 4 bases from V and 0 bases from J; bases unmatched to any gene: 13. The CDR3 has 18 amino acids. Germline V lookup: CDR1 SGHRS, CDR2 YFSETQ. Written as DNA, the CDR3 is TGCGCCAGCAGCCCCTGGGGAGGACTAGCGGTGAGCTCCTACGAGCAGTACTTC. Translating gives CASSPWGGLAVSSYEQYF.

The V and J genes are TRBV21-1 and TRBJ1-5. TRBV21-1 corresponds to a pseudogene. This CDR3 spans 16 amino acids. CDR3 in amino acids: CASSFKGQFSNQPQHF. CDR3 coding DNA: TGTGCCAGCAGCTTCAAGGGCCAGTTTAGCAATCAGCCCCAGCATTTT.

The V and J genes are TRBV27 and TRBJ2-3, with no clear D. V lost 2 bases to trimming and J lost 2 bases, with 5 bases between them. The V gene's germline CDR1 is MNHEY and CDR2 SMNVEV (reference sequence). This CDR3 spans 13 amino acids. The CDR3 sequence is CASSLIYTDTQYF. CDR3 bases: TGTGCCAGCAGTTTAATATACACAGATACGCAGTATTTT.

The genes are TRBV19 and TRBJ1-1; no clear D. V was trimmed by 9 bases and J by 1 base, leaving 9 bases between them. The CDR3 runs to 12 residues. In germline, CDR1 is LNHDA, CDR2 SQIVND (reference sequence). The CDR3 loop reads CASRRGNTEAFF. The CDR3, as DNA: TGTGCCAGCCGACGGGGGAACACTGAAGCTTTCTTT. Full variable domain (missing parts from reference TRBV19 and TRBJ1-1): DGGITQSPKYLFRKEGQNVTLSCEQNLNHDAMYWYRQDPGQGLRLIYYSQIVNDFQKGDIAEGYSVSREKKESFPLTVTSAQKNPTAFYLCASRRGNTEAFFGQGTRLTVV.

The rearrangement joins TRBV27 to TRBJ1-2, with a tentative D call TRBD1 (5 bases). The CDR3 consists of 16 residues. Trimming cost V 2 bases and J 4 bases, with 17 bases left between them. Germline CDR1 is MNHEY and CDR2 is SMNVEV (reference sequence). CDR3 coding DNA: TGTGCCAGCAGTTTAACGATGTGGGCGGGGGGCTATGGCTACACCTTC. Translated: CASSLTMWAGGYGYTF.

The chain links TRBV2 to TRBJ2-3, with 7 bases lining up with TRBD2. Germline CDR1 SNHLY, CDR2 FYNNEI. The CDR3 consists of 13 residues. V lost 11 bases and J lost 2; bases outside the gene matches: 7. CDR3 nucleotides: TGTGCCTCCCCGGGGGGACTCACAGATACGCAGTATTTT. Its translation: CASPGGLTDTQYF.

The chain joins TRBV19 to TRBJ1-1; the D gene is possibly TRBD1 (6 bases). The CDR3 totals 17 residues. V lost 2 bases and J lost 1, with 17 bases in between. Germline CDR1 LNHDA, CDR2 SQIVND (reference sequence). CDR3 sequence: CASSIPARQVPNTEAFF. CDR3 bases: TGTGCCAGTAGTATACCCGCCCGACAGGTTCCGAACACTGAAGCTTTCTTT.

The rearrangement joins TRBV5-1 to TRBJ1-4, with TRBD1 matching 11 bases. CDR1 and CDR2 from the germline V gene are SGHRS and YFSETQ. V was pared by 4 bases and J by 6 bases, with 5 bases of the junction left unmatched. This CDR3 comprises 15 residues. CDR3 loop: CASSVDRGQYEKLFF. The CDR3 DNA reads as TGCGCCAGCAGCGTGGACAGGGGGCAGTATGAAAAACTGTTTTTT.

The chain uses TRBV18 and TRBJ2-7, with D perhaps matching TRBD1 or TRBD2 (6 bases each). Germline CDR1 reads KGHSH; CDR2 reads LQKENI. The CDR3 covers 15 residues. V was clipped by 0 bases and J by 3 bases, with 12 bases between them. As DNA, the CDR3 is TGTGCCAGCTCACCACCGATGGGGGGCCACTACGAGCAGTACTTC. This translates into CASSPPMGGHYEQYF.

The J gene is TRBJ2-7, the V gene TRBV7-8, with D possibly TRBD2 on 6 matching bases. Germline V gives CDR1 SGHVS, CDR2 FQNEAQ. V was trimmed by 1 base and J by 4 bases, leaving 17 bases between them. The CDR3 runs to 16 residues. The CDR3 bases are TGTGCCAGCAGCTTAGAGGGTTGGCAGGGAGGTTACGAGCAGTACTTC. Translation: CASSLEGWQGGYEQYF.

The chain combines TRBV7-9 with TRBJ1-2, with no clear D. Germline assignment: CDR1 SEHNR and CDR2 FQNEAQ (reference sequence). The V and J ends lost 1 base and 8 bases respectively, with 8 bases between them. The CDR3 sequence is 12 residues long. The chain's CDR3 is CASSLERGGYTF. The CDR3, as DNA: TGTGCCAGCAGCTTAGAGAGAGGGGGCTACACCTTC.

The chain employs TRBV5-1 and TRBJ2-3; D is uncertain. With 0 bases removed from V and 2 bases from J, the gap between germline ends came to 10 bases. The length of the CDR3 is 15 residues. CDR1 and CDR2 from the germline V gene are SGHRS and YFSETQ. The DNA for the CDR3 is TGCGCCAGCAGCTTGGTTCCCAGGATCACAGATACGCAGTATTTT. Translating gives CASSLVPRITDTQYF.